The 2 T cell receptor beta chains listed next were all sequenced from one sample in a study of technical replicates of blood from several donors. Clones were sequenced by immunoSEQ multiplex PCR, and TCRdb holds only the in-frame ones, with some missing. The table lists tens of thousands of clones, around 94% of them singletons, with about 0.37% in the top ten. What was sequenced was T cells isolated from PBMCs. These receptors originate from a human donor in good health.

The V and J genes are TRBV19 and TRBJ1-2, with TRBD1 as a possible D gene (6 bases). The V gene lost 5 bases and the J gene lost 4 bases, with 14 bases spanning the gap. The CDR3 contains 14 residues. Germline-derived CDR1 and CDR2 are LNHDA and SQIVND (reference sequence). The CDR3 coding sequence is TGTGCCAGTAGTGCCTCCGCGGGGGCCTATGGCTACACCTTC. Protein sequence: CASSASAGAYGYTF.

The V and J genes are TRBV19 and TRBJ1-1, with D tentatively TRBD1 (5 bases). Germline CDR1 and CDR2: LNHDA and SQIVND (reference sequence). Trimming shortened V by 3 bases and J by 3 bases, and 8 bases separated the two germline ends. There are 13 residues in the CDR3. This chain's CDR3 is CASSIQGYTEAFF. The CDR3, as DNA: TGTGCCAGTAGTATCCAGGGATACACTGAAGCTTTCTTT.